A selection of T cell receptor beta chains follows, all from one sample in a study of identical twins. TCRdb called the 5' RACE reads again in MiXCR, with one record for every CDR3 protein. The table includes hundreds of thousands of distinct CDR3 sequences, about 20% detected once. This sample was also put to use in a study of T cells expressing NK-cell markers.

The sequenced sample consisted of PBMCs. The source of these receptors is a woman under 30 in good health. Each CDR3 is given with its conserved first and last residue. A D gene is named only where the DNA matches it firmly. For some rows the clone size is stated as once, few or many, or as a class when expanded; others skip it.

>few|NA|TRBJ2-7|TRBV10-3
CAISREPYEQYF
TGTGCCATCAGCAGGGAGCCCTACGAGCAGTACTTC
>few|NA|TRBJ1-1|TRBV7-8
CASSLTRARGTEAFF
TGTGCCAGCAGCTTAACCCGGGCCCGTGGAACTGAAGCTTTCTTT
>few|TRBD2|TRBJ2-1|TRBV10-3
CAIKNRTSGGEQFF
TGTGCCATCAAAAACCGGACTAGCGGAGGCGAGCAGTTCTTC
>once|TRBD2|TRBJ2-1|TRBV7-6
CASSLGAAREGPNEQFF
TGTGCCAGCAGCTTAGGGGCCGCGCGGGAGGGCCCCAATGAGCAGTTCTTC
>NA|NA|TRBJ2-1|TRBV6-2/TRBV6-3
CASSSLRPEQFF
TGTGCCAGCAGCTCACTAAGGCCAGAGCAGTTCTTC
>NA|NA|TRBJ2-7|TRBV7-9
CASSFGRSEQYF
TGTGCCAGCAGCTTTGGTCGCTCCGAGCAGTACTTC
>few|NA|TRBJ2-7|TRBV20-1
CSANREPFSYEQYF
TGCAGTGCTAACCGGGAGCCATTTTCCTACGAGCAGTACTTC
>many|NA|TRBJ2-1|TRBV7-2
CASSLAPVDEQFF
TGTGCCAGCAGCTTAGCCCCTGTCGATGAGCAGTTCTTC
>many|NA|TRBJ1-1|TRBV12-3/TRBV12-4
CASSTQGINTEAFF
TGTGCCAGCAGTACACAGGGAATTAACACTGAAGCTTTCTTT
>many|TRBD2|TRBJ2-5|TRBV12-3/TRBV12-4
CASSHIAGGQETQYF
TGTGCCAGCAGCCATATAGCGGGGGGCCAAGAGACCCAGTACTTC
>NA|NA|TRBJ2-1|TRBV20-1
CSASHSGLAYNEQFF
TGCAGTGCTAGCCACTCGGGACTGGCCTACAATGAGCAGTTCTTC
>few|NA|TRBJ1-2|TRBV6-5
CASSSLGTYTF
TGTGCCAGCAGTTCCCTCGGGACGTACACCTTC
>few|TRBD2|TRBJ2-3|TRBV5-1
CASSLTGGGRDTQYF
TGCGCCAGCAGCTTGACGGGGGGGGGCCGAGATACGCAGTATTTT
>NA|TRBD2|TRBJ2-3|TRBV29-1
CSVAGGLGIDTQYF
TGCAGCGTTGCGGGAGGACTAGGGATAGATACGCAGTATTTT
>few|NA|TRBJ2-1|TRBV4-3
CASSREQRTYNEQFF
TGCGCCAGCAGCCGAGAACAGCGGACCTACAATGAGCAGTTCTTC
>few|NA|TRBJ2-1|TRBV20-1
CSARDPRGDQEQFF
TGCAGTGCTAGAGATCCCAGGGGGGATCAGGAGCAGTTCTTC
>NA|NA|TRBJ2-2|TRBV5-1
CASSGLAGVAGELFF
TGCGCCAGCAGCGGGCTAGCCGGGGTCGCCGGGGAGCTGTTTTTT
>NA|NA|TRBJ1-2|TRBV29-1
CSVYSGHGYTF
TGCAGCGTTTACAGTGGTCATGGTTACACCTTC
>NA|NA|TRBJ2-7|TRBV11-2
CASRLRVEQYF
TGTGCCAGCCGACTAAGGGTCGAGCAGTACTTC
>NA|NA|TRBJ2-5|TRBV9
CASSGDGGATQYF
TGTGCCAGCAGCGGGGACGGGGGAGCTACCCAGTACTTC
>many|NA|TRBJ2-3|TRBV29-1
CSVEGEGVGSDTQYF
TGCAGCGTTGAAGGAGAGGGGGTGGGGTCAGATACGCAGTATTTT
>few|NA|TRBJ2-3|TRBV9
CASRGPLSTDTQYF
TGTGCCAGCAGGGGCCCCCTAAGCACAGATACGCAGTATTTT
>few|NA|TRBJ2-5|TRBV3-1
CASSQDTPALALGETQYF
TGTGCCAGCAGCCAAGACACACCCGCACTAGCTTTGGGAGAGACCCAGTACTTC
>few|NA|TRBJ1-1|TRBV5-6
CASSSGQWTNTEAFF
TGTGCCAGCAGCTCTGGACAGTGGACGAACACTGAAGCTTTCTTT
>NA|NA|TRBJ2-5|TRBV12-3/TRBV12-4
CASSPGPPNETQYF
TGTGCCAGCAGTCCGGGACCCCCTAACGAGACCCAGTACTTC
>few|TRBD1|TRBJ2-5|TRBV20-1
CSARGDRDEETQYF
TGCAGTGCTCGGGGGGACAGGGATGAAGAGACCCAGTACTTC
>few|NA|TRBJ2-7|TRBV3-1
CASSQRVQGNEQYF
TGTGCCAGCAGCCAAAGGGTACAGGGCAACGAGCAGTACTTC
>NA|NA|TRBJ1-2|TRBV6-1
CASSEQLYGYTF
TGTGCCAGCAGTGAACAACTCTATGGCTACACCTTC
>NA|NA|TRBJ2-2|TRBV9
CASSVPHRAGELFF
TGTGCCAGCAGCGTACCCCACAGGGCCGGGGAGCTGTTTTTT
>NA|TRBD1|TRBJ1-2|TRBV6-5
CASSYWAGGAVGYGYTF
TGTGCCAGCAGTTACTGGGCAGGGGGCGCAGTGGGCTATGGCTACACCTTC
>many|NA|TRBJ2-1|TRBV12-3/TRBV12-4
CASSNRNNYNEQFF
TGTGCCAGCAGTAACCGGAACAATTACAATGAGCAGTTCTTC
>NA|TRBD2|TRBJ2-7|TRBV30
CAWSAGLAGAGEQYF
TGTGCCTGGAGCGCGGGACTAGCGGGAGCGGGCGAGCAGTACTTC
>NA|TRBD2|TRBJ2-3|TRBV27
CASSGAGGRDTQYF
TGTGCCAGCAGTGGAGCGGGAGGGCGTGATACGCAGTATTTT
>NA|NA|TRBJ2-4|TRBV20-1
CSANPVQGAKNIQYF
TGCAGTGCTAACCCGGTTCAGGGAGCCAAAAACATTCAGTACTTC
>few|NA|TRBJ2-5|TRBV20-1
CSALVISQETQYF
TGCAGTGCCCTCGTTATTAGCCAAGAGACCCAGTACTTC
>NA|TRBD2|TRBJ2-1|TRBV7-2
CASSSNPGGREFF
TGTGCCAGCAGCTCCAACCCGGGAGGCCGCGAGTTCTTC
>NA|NA|TRBJ2-1|TRBV19
CASSIRWERHAEQFF
TGTGCCAGTAGTATCAGGTGGGAGCGCCACGCGGAGCAGTTCTTC
>NA|NA|TRBJ2-1|TRBV20-1
CSARGQTGETYNEQFF
TGCAGTGCTAGAGGCCAGACTGGAGAAACCTACAATGAGCAGTTCTTC
>NA|NA|TRBJ1-1|TRBV6-5
CASSYPNSGEAFF
TGTGCCAGCAGTTACCCAAATAGTGGTGAAGCTTTCTTT
>NA|NA|TRBJ2-1|TRBV24-1
CATSDPRGRYNEQLF
TGTGCCACCAGTGACCCTCGGGGGCGGTACAATGAGCAGCTCTTC
>NA|TRBD2|TRBJ2-1|TRBV29-1
CSVRPSGGAYNEQFF
TGCAGCGTAAGGCCTAGCGGGGGGGCCTACAATGAGCAGTTCTTC
>few|NA|TRBJ2-7|TRBV20-1
CSARGSFLPGSGEQYF
TGCAGTGCTAGAGGGAGCTTTCTTCCAGGATCGGGAGAGCAGTACTTC
>few|NA|TRBJ2-3|TRBV5-5
CASSLVRGPSNTQYF
TGTGCCAGCAGCTTGGTACGGGGGCCTTCGAATACGCAGTATTTT
>NA|TRBD2|TRBJ2-1|TRBV5-6
CASSGASGRHNEQFF
TGTGCCAGCAGCGGGGCTAGCGGCCGCCACAATGAGCAGTTCTTC
>few|NA|TRBJ1-5|TRBV10-3
CAISDFAGNGQPQHF
TGTGCCATCAGTGATTTTGCAGGGAATGGTCAGCCCCAGCATTTT
>many|NA|TRBJ2-3|TRBV7-8
CASSLGGRSTDTQYF
TGTGCCAGCAGCCTTGGAGGGAGAAGCACAGATACGCAGTATTTT
>few|NA|TRBJ2-3|TRBV20-1
CSAKGDSTDTQYF
TGCAGTGCGAAAGGGGATAGCACAGATACGCAGTATTTT
>NA|NA|TRBJ1-1|TRBV5-1
CATRSNTEAFF
TGCGCCACACGATCGAACACTGAAGCTTTCTTT
>NA|NA|TRBJ1-2|TRBV25-1
CASLGGGIGSYGYTF
TGTGCCAGCCTTGGGGGGGGGATTGGCTCGTATGGCTACACCTTC
>few|NA|TRBJ2-6|TRBV5-6
CASSLPGLRSSGANVLTF
TGTGCCAGCAGTCTCCCGGGACTTCGGAGCTCTGGGGCCAACGTCCTGACTTTC
>few|TRBD2|TRBJ2-1|TRBV7-2
CASSLLSGSGNEQFF
TGTGCCAGCAGCTTACTTAGCGGGAGCGGAAATGAGCAGTTCTTC
>NA|NA|TRBJ2-3|TRBV12-3/TRBV12-4
CASSYSLNPTDTQYF
TGTGCCAGCAGTTATAGTCTCAACCCTACAGATACGCAGTATTTT
>many|NA|TRBJ1-2|TRBV6-1
CASSEAGTATYGYTF
TGTGCCAGCAGTGAAGCGGGGACGGCGACCTATGGCTACACCTTC